This entry concerns a single T cell receptor (beta chain). The data stem from a study of control samples from healthy donors and cancer patients. The repertoire was sequenced with immunoSEQ multiplex PCR; TCRdb's copy has only in-frame clones and lacks some. The sample has 170,000 or so clones; 90% are singletons. Germline assignment: CDR1 SGHKS and CDR2 YYEKEE (reference sequence). This CDR3 spans 13 amino acids. Trimming left V 6 bases short and J 7 bases short, with 11 bases between. The chain has TRBV5-5 and TRBJ1-6; a possible D gene is TRBD1 (5 bases). This clonotype was obtained from a woman in her forties or fifties in good health. Sequencing was performed on blood. The DNA of the CDR3 is TGTGCCAGCATTAAGGGGCGGAATTCACCCCTCCACTTT. It codes for CASIKGRNSPLHF.